A selection of T cell receptor beta chains follows, all from one sample in a study of post-analysis software for immune sequencing data. MiXCR was run by TCRdb on the PCR reads, yielding one entry per CDR3 protein. The repertoire holds 700,000 to 800,000 distinct CDR3 sequences, with 25% to 30% as singletons. The sequenced material came from blood. Receptor source: a girl aged 10 to 17 with multiple sclerosis. Both conserved end residues are part of each CDR3. Each record gives: clone size, D gene, V gene, J gene, CDR3 DNA, CDR3 protein. A D gene is named only where the DNA matches it firmly. For some rows the clone size is stated as once, few or many, or as a class when expanded; others skip it.

.	.	TRBV29-1	TRBJ2-5	TGCAGCGTACCTCAGGGTGGCGAGACCCAGTACTTC	CSVPQGGETQYF
few	TRBD1	TRBV20-1	TRBJ1-2	TGCAGTGCTGAATATACCGGGACAGGGGTGGGTGGCTACACCTTC	CSAEYTGTGVGGYTF
few	TRBD1	TRBV7-2	TRBJ2-7	TGTGCCAGCAGCTTGGAATCCGGGACAGACTACGAGCAGTACTTC	CASSLESGTDYEQYF
.	TRBD1	TRBV3-1	TRBJ1-2	TGTGCCAGCAGCCAAGATCCGGGACAGCACTATGGCTACACCTTC	CASSQDPGQHYGYTF
.	.	TRBV6-1	TRBJ2-5	TGTGCCAGCAGTGAGGCAGGGCTGGAGACCCAGTACTTC	CASSEAGLETQYF
few	TRBD2	TRBV27	TRBJ2-1	TGTGCCAGCGGTCCGGGACTAGCGGGAAATGAGCAGTTCTTC	CASGPGLAGNEQFF
few	TRBD2	TRBV20-1	TRBJ2-7	TGCAGTGCTAGAGATAGGACTAGCGGGAGGATTCTCTCCTACGAGCAGTACTTC	CSARDRTSGRILSYEQYF
.	.	TRBV10-3	TRBJ1-2	TGTGCCATCAGTGAAGGCACTGGGGTCGGCTATGGCTACACCTTC	CAISEGTGVGYGYTF
.	.	TRBV29-1	TRBJ1-2	TGCAGCGTTGAGCGGCCGGGACAACATAACTATGGCTACACCTTC	CSVERPGQHNYGYTF
.	.	TRBV5-1	TRBJ1-1	TGCGCCAGCAGCTTGCAAGGGGTTGAAGCTTTCTTT	CASSLQGVEAFF
.	.	TRBV20-1	TRBJ1-2	TGCAGTGCTAGTTACAGTGGGGGGCGCTTTGGCTACACCTTC	CSASYSGGRFGYTF
once	.	TRBV6-6	TRBJ1-2	TGTGCAAGCAGTTCCTATTCAGGGAGCGTGGGGGGCTACACCTTC	CASSSYSGSVGGYTF
.	.	TRBV12-3/TRBV12-4	TRBJ1-2	TGTGCCAGCAGTCACGGAGTTATCTATGGCTACACCTTC	CASSHGVIYGYTF
many	TRBD1	TRBV10-3	TRBJ2-1	TGTGCCATCAGTGAAGGGGGCGCCCACAATGAGCAGTTCTTC	CAISEGGAHNEQFF
.	TRBD1	TRBV11-2	TRBJ1-4	TGTGCCAGCAGCCCCTCTAGCAGGGGGCATACTTCGGGGGAAAAACTGTTTTTT	CASSPSSRGHTSGEKLFF
.	.	TRBV9	TRBJ1-5	TGTGCCAGCAGCGCCTCAGGGACAAATCAGCCCCAGCATTTT	CASSASGTNQPQHF
few	.	TRBV20-1	TRBJ1-2	TGCAGTGCTAGAGATCCGCAACGGGGGGCCCATGGCTACACCTTC	CSARDPQRGAHGYTF
few	TRBD2	TRBV7-9	TRBJ2-1	TGTGCCAGCAGCTCGGCGGAGCGGGAGGGCTTTGAGCAGTTCTTC	CASSSAEREGFEQFF
.	TRBD1	TRBV24-1	TRBJ2-1	TGTGCCACCAGTGATTTAGACAGGGGTGATGAGCACTTCTTC	CATSDLDRGDEHFF
once	TRBD2	TRBV20-1	TRBJ2-1	TGCAGTGCTAGAGACAGCGGGGGGCCAGGATATGAGCAGTTCTTC	CSARDSGGPGYEQFF